This T cell receptor beta chain stems from a study of cytotoxic CD8 clonotypes in ibrutinib-treated CLL. The CDR3 contains 12 residues. V lost 5 bases, J lost 2 bases, and 6 bases lay in between. Germline-derived CDR1 and CDR2 are SGDLS and YYNGEE. Sequencing used immunoSEQ multiplex PCR; TCRdb keeps in-frame clones, though not all of them. The data hold 60,000 to 65,000 clones, with 57% observed a single time. This TCR derives from a human donor with chronic lymphocytic leukemia. Sequences were derived from PBMCs, sampled after 12 months of ibrutinib treatment. The rearrangement links TRBV9 to TRBJ2-3; no firm D call. CDR3: CASRANTDTQYF. The CDR3 DNA reads TGTGCCAGCAGGGCGAACACAGATACGCAGTATTTT.